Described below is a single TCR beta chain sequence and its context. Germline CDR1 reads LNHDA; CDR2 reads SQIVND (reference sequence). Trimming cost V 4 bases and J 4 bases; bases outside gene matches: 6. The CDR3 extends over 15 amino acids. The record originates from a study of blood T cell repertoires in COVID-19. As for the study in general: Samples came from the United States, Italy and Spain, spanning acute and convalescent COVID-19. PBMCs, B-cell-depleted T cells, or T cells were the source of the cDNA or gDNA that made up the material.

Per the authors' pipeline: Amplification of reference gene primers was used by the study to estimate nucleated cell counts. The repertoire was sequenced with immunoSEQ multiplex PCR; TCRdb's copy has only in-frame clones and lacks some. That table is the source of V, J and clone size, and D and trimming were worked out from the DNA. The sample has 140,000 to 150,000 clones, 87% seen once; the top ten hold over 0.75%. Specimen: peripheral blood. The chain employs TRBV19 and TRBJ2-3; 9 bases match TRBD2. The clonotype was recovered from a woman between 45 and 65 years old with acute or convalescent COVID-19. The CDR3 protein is CASSTLAGAADTQYF. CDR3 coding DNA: TGTGCCAGTAGTACTTTAGCGGGGGCGGCAGATACGCAGTATTTT.